Included here is one T cell receptor (beta chain) sequence, with context. The target antigen is unknown. The data were taken from a study of memory CD4+ T cells and cytomegalovirus serostatus. Per the authors' pipeline: After removing out-of-frame reads, 2,204,828 distinct TCRbeta sequences remained. Method: immunoSEQ multiplex PCR; TCRdb's copy keeps in-frame clones and lacks some. The V and J calls and clone size come from that table; D and trimming were worked out from the DNA. The sample has 45,000 to 65,000 clones; 75% to 85% are singletons. Single viable CD3+CD4+CD8-CD45RO+ cells were sorted as the memory CD4+ T cells. CMV serostatus came from serum IgG against pp150, pp28, p38, p52. Total CD4+ T cells were enriched by CD4 positive selection. Whole-study findings and limits: Median bootstrapped AUC for CMV status was approximately 0.94 originally, approximately 0.9 US-trained.

Input material: memory CD4+ T cells from blood. The sequence derives from an adult in good health and CMV-seronegative.

CDR3 DNA sequence: TGTGCAAGTCGCTTAGTTCGTCCGAACAGGGCTGCTGCTCCGGGCTACACCTTC. Its protein product is CASRLVRPNRAAAPGYTF. The chain couples TRBV12-2 to TRBJ1-2; TRBD1, the table's D call, was not compared with the DNA. TRBV12-2 is tagged as a pseudogene. There are 18 residues in the CDR3.